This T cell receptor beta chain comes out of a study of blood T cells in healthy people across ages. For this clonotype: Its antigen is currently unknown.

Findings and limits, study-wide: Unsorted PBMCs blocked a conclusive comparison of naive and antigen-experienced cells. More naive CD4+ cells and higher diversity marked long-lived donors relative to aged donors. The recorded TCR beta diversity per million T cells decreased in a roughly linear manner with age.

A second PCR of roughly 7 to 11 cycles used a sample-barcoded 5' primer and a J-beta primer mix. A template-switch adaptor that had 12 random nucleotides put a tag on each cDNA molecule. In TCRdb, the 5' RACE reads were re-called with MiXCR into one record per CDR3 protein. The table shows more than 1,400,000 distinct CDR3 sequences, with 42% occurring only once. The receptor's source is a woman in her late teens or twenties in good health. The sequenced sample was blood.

The CDR3 nucleotides read TGTGCCAGCAGTGTCGAGGATGGACCGAACACTGAAGCTTTCTTT. It is translated as CASSVEDGPNTEAFF. The chain couples TRBV2 to TRBJ1-1, with D uncertain. The germline V gene has CDR1 SNHLY and CDR2 FYNNEI. CDR3 length: 15 residues. V was trimmed by 4 bases and J by 1 base, leaving 13 bases between them.